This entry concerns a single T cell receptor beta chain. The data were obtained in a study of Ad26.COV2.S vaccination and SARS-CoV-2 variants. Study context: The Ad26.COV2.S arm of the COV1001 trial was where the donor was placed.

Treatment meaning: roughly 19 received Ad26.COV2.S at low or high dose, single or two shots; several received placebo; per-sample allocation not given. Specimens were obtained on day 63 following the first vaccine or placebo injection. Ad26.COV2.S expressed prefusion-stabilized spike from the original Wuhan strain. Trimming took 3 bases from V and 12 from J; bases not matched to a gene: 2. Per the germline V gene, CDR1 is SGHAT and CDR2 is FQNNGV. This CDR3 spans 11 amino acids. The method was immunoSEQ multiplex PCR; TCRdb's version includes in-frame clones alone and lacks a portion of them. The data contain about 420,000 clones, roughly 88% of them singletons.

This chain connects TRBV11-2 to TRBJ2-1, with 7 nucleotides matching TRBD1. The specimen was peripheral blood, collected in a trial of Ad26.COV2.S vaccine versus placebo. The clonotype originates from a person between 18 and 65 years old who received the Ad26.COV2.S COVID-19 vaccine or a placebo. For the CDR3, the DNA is TGTGCCAGCAGCTTCTACAGGGGGCAGTTCTTC. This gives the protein CASSFYRGQFF. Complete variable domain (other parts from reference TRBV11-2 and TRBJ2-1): EAGVAQSPRYKIIEKRQSVAFWCNPISGHATLYWYQQILGQGPKLLIQFQNNGVVDDSQLPKDRFSAERLKGVDSTLKIQPAKLEDSAVYLCASSFYRGQFFGPGTRLTVL.